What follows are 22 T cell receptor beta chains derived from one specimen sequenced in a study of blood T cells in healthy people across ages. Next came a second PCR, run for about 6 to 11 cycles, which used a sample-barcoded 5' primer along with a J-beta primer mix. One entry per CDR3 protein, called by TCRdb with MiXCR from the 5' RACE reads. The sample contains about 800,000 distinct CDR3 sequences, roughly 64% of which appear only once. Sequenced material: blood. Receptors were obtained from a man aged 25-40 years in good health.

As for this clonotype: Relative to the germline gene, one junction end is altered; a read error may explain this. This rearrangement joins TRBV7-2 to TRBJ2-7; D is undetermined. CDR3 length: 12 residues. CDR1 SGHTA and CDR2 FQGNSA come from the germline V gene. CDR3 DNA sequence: TGTGCCCGCAGCTTAGCTTGGGACGAGCAGTACTTC. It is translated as CARSLAWDEQYF.

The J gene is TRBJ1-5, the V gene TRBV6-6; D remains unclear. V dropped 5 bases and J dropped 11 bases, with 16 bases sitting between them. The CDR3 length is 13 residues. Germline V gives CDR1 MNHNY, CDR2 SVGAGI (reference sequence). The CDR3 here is CASSGERRLTQHF. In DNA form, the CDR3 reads TGTGCCAGCAGTGGGGAGCGGCGGCTAACCCAGCATTTT.

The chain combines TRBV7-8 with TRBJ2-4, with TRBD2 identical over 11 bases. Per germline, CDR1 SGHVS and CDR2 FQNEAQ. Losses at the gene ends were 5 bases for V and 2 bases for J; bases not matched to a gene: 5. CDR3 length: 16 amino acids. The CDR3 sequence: CASSPGLAGTKNIQYF. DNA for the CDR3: TGTGCCAGCAGCCCTGGACTAGCGGGCACCAAAAACATTCAGTACTTC.

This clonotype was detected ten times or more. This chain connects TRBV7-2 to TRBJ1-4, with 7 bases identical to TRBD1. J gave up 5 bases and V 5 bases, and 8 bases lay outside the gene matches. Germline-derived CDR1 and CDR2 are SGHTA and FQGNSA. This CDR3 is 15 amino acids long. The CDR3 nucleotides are TGTGCCAGCAGCCCCCAGAGGGGGCGGAATGAAAAACTGTTTTTT. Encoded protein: CASSPQRGRNEKLFF.

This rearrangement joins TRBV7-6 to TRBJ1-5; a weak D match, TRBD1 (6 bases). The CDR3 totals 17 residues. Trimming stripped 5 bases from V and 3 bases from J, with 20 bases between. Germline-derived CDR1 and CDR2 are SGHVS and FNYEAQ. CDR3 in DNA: TGTGCCAGCAGCCCTCGTGGGGGCGCTTCCTCCAATCAGCCCCAGCATTTT. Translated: CASSPRGGASSNQPQHF.

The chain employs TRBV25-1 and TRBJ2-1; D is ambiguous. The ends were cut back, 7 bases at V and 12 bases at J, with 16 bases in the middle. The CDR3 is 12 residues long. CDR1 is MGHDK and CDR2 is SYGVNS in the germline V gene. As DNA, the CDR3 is TGTGCCAGCAAGGATCGGACGGGTGTGCAGTTCTTC. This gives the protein CASKDRTGVQFF.

The DNA of the CDR3 is TGCAGTGCTAGTATGTCTAGCGGGAGGCAAAACATTCAGTACTTC. This encodes CSASMSSGRQNIQYF. The chain couples TRBV20-1 to TRBJ2-4, with 11 bases lining up with TRBD2. Per the germline V gene, CDR1 is DFQATT and CDR2 is SNEGSKA (reference sequence). The CDR3 is 15 amino acids. Trimming cost V 3 bases and J 5 bases; bases outside gene matches: 6.

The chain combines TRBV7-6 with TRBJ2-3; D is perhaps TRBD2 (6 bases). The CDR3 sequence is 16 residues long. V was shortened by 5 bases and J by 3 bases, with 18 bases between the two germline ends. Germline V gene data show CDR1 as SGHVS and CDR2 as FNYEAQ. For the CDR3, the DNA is TGTGCCAGCAGCGCAACCGGGGGAGAGGGGACAGATACGCAGTATTTT. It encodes CASSATGGEGTDTQYF.

The CDR3 region is CASRVAGGNYEQYF. The CDR3 DNA sequence: TGTGCCAGCAGGGTAGCGGGAGGGAACTACGAGCAGTACTTC. The chain is built from TRBV27 and TRBJ2-7; 11 bases are shared with TRBD2. This CDR3 comprises 14 residues. CDR1 MNHEY and CDR2 SMNVEV come from the germline V gene (reference sequence). J gave up 3 bases and V 6 bases, and 4 bases lay outside the gene matches.

The CDR3: CSARRGEGGWEQFF. DNA of the CDR3: TGCAGTGCTAGGAGGGGGGAGGGGGGATGGGAGCAGTTCTTC. The rearrangement uses TRBV20-1 and TRBJ2-1; D possibly corresponds to TRBD2 (7 bases). The V and J ends lost 3 bases and 10 bases respectively, with 19 bases between them. Germline V gives CDR1 DFQATT, CDR2 SNEGSKA (reference sequence). This CDR3 is 14 amino acids long.

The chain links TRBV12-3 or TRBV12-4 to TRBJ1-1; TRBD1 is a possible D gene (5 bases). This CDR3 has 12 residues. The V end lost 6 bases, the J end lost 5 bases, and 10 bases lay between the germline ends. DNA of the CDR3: TGTGCCAGCAGCTTACAGGATACTGAAGCTTTCTTT. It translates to CASSLQDTEAFF.

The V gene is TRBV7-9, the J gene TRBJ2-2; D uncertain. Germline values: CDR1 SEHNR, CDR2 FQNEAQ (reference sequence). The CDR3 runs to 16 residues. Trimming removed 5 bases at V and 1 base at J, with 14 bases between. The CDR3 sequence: CASSPSRSGNTGELFF. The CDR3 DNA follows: TGTGCCAGCAGCCCATCTCGCTCGGGGAACACCGGGGAGCTGTTTTTT.

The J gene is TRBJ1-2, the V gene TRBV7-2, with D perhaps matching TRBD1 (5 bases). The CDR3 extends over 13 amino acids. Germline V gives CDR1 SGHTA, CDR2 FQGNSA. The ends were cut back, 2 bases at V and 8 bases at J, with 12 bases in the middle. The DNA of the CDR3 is TGTGCCAGCAGCTTACGAGGTGGGGACGGCTACACCTTC. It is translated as CASSLRGGDGYTF.

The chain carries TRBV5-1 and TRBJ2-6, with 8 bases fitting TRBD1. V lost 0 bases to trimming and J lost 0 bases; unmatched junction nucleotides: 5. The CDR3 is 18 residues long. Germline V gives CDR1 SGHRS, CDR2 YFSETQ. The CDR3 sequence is CASSLGGQGLSGANVLTF. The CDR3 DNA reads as TGCGCCAGCAGCTTGGGAGGACAGGGTCTCTCTGGGGCCAACGTCCTGACTTTC.

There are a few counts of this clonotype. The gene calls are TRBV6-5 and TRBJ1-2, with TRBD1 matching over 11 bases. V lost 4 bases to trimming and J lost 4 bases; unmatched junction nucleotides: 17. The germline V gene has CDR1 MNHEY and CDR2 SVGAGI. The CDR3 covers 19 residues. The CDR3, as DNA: TGTGCCAGCAGTTCCGCCGGGACAGGGGGGATAGGGATTATCTATGGCTACACCTTC. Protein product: CASSSAGTGGIGIIYGYTF.

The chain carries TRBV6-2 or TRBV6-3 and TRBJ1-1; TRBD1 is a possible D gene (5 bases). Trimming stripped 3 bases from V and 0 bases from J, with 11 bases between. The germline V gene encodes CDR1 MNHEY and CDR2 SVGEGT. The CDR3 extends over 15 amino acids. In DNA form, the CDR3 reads TGTGCCAGCAGTTATGCGGACAACATGAACACTGAAGCTTTCTTT. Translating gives CASSYADNMNTEAFF.

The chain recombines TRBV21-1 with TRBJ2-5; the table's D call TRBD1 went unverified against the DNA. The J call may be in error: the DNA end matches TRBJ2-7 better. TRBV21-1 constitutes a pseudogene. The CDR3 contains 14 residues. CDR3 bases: TGTGCCAGCAGCAAAGGAGTCAGGGGAGACGAGCAGTACTTC. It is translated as CASSKGVRGDEQYF.

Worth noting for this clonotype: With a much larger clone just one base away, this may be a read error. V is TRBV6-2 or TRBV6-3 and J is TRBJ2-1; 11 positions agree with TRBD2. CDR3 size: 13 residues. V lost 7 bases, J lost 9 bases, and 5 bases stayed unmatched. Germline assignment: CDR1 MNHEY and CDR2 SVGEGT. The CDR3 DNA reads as TGTGCCAGCACCCTCGGACTAGCGGGTGAGCAGTTCTTC. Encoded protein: CASTLGLAGEQFF.

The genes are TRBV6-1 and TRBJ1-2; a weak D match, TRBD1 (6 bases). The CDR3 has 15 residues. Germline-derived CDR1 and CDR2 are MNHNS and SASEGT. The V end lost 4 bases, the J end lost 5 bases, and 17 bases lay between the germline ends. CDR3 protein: CASSGMLTGQYGYTF. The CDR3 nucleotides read TGTGCCAGCAGTGGTATGCTGACAGGTCAATATGGCTACACCTTC.

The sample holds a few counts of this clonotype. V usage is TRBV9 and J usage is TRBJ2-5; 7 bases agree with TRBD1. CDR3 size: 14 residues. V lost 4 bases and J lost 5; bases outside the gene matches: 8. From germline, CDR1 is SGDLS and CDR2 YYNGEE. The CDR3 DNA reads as TGTGCCAGCAGCCCCCGGACAGGCGGGGAGACCCAGTACTTC. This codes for CASSPRTGGETQYF. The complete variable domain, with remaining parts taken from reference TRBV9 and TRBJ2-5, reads DSGVTQTPKHLITATGQRVTLRCSPRSGDLSVYWYQQSLDQGLQFLIQYYNGEERAKGNILERFSAQQFPDLHSELNLSSLELGDSALYFCASSPRTGGETQYFGPGTRLLVL.

The CDR3 loop is CASSLGLAAWEQFF. For the CDR3, the DNA is TGTGCCAGCAGCCTAGGACTAGCGGCTTGGGAGCAGTTCTTC. The rearrangement links TRBV3-1 to TRBJ2-1; 10 bases match TRBD2. V dropped 4 bases and J dropped 10; count of bases not matched to a gene: 7. The CDR3 length is 14 residues. Germline V CDR1 and CDR2: LGHDT, YNNKEL (reference sequence).

The chain's CDR3 is CASSLTATGAEAFF. DNA of the CDR3: TGTGCCAGCAGCTTAACGGCGACAGGGGCTGAAGCTTTCTTT. The chain couples TRBV7-3 to TRBJ1-1; 8 nucleotides line up with TRBD1. The germline V gene has CDR1 SGHTA and CDR2 FQGTGA. The CDR3 consists of 14 residues. The J segment lost 6 bases and the V segment lost 0 bases, leaving 3 bases of the junction unmatched.